This T cell receptor beta chain appears in the sequencing data of a study of T cell responses to AZD1222 COVID-19 vaccine. General study findings and limits: Most donors were white British and more were female, and clonal diversity was possibly underestimated.

TCRdb keeps only in-frame clones here, not all; method: immunoSEQ multiplex PCR. The sample includes about 120,000 clones, roughly 90% of them seen just once. A word on this clone: The antigen is undetermined.

The origin of this receptor is an adult in good health. Sequenced material: peripheral blood, taken on day 0 of AZD1222 vaccination.

For the CDR3, the DNA is TGTGCCAGCAGTTTTAACCCGGGACTAGGTACAGATACGCAGTATTTT. Protein: CASSFNPGLGTDTQYF. The rearrangement uses TRBV11-2 and TRBJ2-3; 8 nucleotides agree with TRBD2. This CDR3 region has 16 residues. The V gene end was trimmed by 6 bases and the J gene end by 3 bases; junction bases not matched to a gene: 11. Per germline, CDR1 SGHAT and CDR2 FQNNGV.